This T cell receptor (beta chain) was captured by sequencing in a study of cytomegalovirus exposure and HLA in healthy donors. In the PCR, 60 Vbeta and 13 Jbeta primers were used. Profiling relied on immunoSEQ multiplex PCR, and the TCRdb table lists in-frame clones only, not all of them. This table has about 140,000 clones, more than 75% appearing once. Between the trimmed V and J ends, which lost 5 bases and 2 bases, there was a span of 15 bases. The CDR3 is made up of 15 amino acids. Germline V gene data show CDR1 as SEHNR and CDR2 as FQNEAQ (reference sequence). General observations from the study: The study recorded about 150 TCR beta chains that were cytomegalovirus-associated. A prior analysis recorded that most TCR beta V segments were productive about 87% or about 30% of the time.

A few counts support this clone. Its antigen is not identified. The chain has TRBV7-9 and TRBJ1-1; TRBD1 might be the D (6 bases). The sample taken for sequencing was PBMCs. This TCR was sampled from a female donor in good health and CMV-seronegative. The chain's CDR3 is CASSVLQGGNTEAFF. The CDR3 DNA reads TGTGCCAGCAGCGTATTACAGGGCGGCAACACTGAAGCTTTCTTT.